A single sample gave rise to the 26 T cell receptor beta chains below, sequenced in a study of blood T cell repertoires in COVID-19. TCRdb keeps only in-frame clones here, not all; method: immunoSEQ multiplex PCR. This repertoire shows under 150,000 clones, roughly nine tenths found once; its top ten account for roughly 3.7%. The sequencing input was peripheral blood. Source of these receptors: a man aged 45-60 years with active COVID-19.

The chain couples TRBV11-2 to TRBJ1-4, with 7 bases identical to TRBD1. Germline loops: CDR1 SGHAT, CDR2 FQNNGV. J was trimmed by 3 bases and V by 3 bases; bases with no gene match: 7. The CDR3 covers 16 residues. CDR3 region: CASSFNHRGANEKLFF. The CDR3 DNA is TGTGCCAGCAGCTTTAACCACAGGGGAGCTAATGAAAAACTGTTTTTT.

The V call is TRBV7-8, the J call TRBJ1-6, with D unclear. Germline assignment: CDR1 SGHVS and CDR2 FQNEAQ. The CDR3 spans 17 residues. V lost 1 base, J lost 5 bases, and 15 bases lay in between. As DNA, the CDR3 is TGTGCCAGCAGCTTAGTACATCCTAGGATCGATAATTCACCCCTCCACTTT. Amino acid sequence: CASSLVHPRIDNSPLHF.

CDR3 loop: CASTEEVNTEAFF. CDR3 coding DNA: TGTGCCAGCACCGAGGAGGTGAACACTGAAGCTTTCTTT. The chain couples TRBV2 to TRBJ1-1; D gene ambiguous. Trimming stripped 7 bases from V and 0 bases from J, with 9 bases between. This CDR3 contains 13 residues. Germline V CDR1 and CDR2: SNHLY, FYNNEI.

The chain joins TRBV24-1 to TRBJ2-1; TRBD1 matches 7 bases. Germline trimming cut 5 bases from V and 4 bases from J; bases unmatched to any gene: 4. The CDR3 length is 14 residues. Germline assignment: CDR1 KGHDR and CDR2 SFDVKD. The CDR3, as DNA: TGTGCCACCAGTGGCACAGGGGAATACAATGAGCAGTTCTTC. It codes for CATSGTGEYNEQFF.

CDR3 region: CASSIILRDREDHYEQYF. CDR3 DNA: TGTGCCAGCAGCATTATTCTACGGGACAGGGAAGATCACTACGAGCAGTACTTC. The chain joins TRBV21-1 to TRBJ2-7; the table's D call TRBD1 went unverified against the DNA. TRBV21-1 is a pseudogene. The CDR3 length is 18 residues.

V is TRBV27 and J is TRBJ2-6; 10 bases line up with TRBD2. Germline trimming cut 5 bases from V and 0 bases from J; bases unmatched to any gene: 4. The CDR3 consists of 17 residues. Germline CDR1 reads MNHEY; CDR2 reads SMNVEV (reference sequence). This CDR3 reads CASSRTSGTSGANVLTF. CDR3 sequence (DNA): TGTGCCAGCAGTCGGACTAGCGGAACCTCTGGGGCCAACGTCCTGACTTTC.

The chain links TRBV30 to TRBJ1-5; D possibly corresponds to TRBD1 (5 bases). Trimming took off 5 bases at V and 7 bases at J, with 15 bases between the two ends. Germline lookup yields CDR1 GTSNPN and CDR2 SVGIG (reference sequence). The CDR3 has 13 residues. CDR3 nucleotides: TGTGCCTGGTCCTATCAGGGAAACCAGCCCCAGCATTTT. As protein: CAWSYQGNQPQHF. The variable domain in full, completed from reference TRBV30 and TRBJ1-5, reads SQTIHQWPATLVQPVGSPLSLECTVEGTSNPNLYWYRQAAGRGLQLLFYSVGIGQISSEVPQNLSASRPQDRQFILSSKKLLLSDSGFYLCAWSYQGNQPQHFGDGTRLSIL.

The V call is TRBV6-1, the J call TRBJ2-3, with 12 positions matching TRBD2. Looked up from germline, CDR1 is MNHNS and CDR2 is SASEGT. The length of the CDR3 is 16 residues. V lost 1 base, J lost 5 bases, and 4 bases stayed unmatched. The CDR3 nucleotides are TGTGCCAGCAGTGAAGAGACTAGCGGGGGAAGAGATACGCAGTATTTT. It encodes CASSEETSGGRDTQYF.

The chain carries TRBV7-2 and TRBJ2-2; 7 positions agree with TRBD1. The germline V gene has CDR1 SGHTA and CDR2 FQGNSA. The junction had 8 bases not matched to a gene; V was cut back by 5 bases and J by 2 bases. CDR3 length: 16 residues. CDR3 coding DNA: TGTGCCAGCAGCCTTGTAGGGACAGCTAACACCGGGGAGCTGTTTTTT. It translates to CASSLVGTANTGELFF. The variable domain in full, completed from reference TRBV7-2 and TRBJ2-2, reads GAGVSQSPSNKVTEKGKDVELRCDPISGHTALYWYRQSLGQGLEFLIYFQGNSAPDKSGLPSDRFSAERTGGSVSTLTIQRTQQEDSAVYLCASSLVGTANTGELFFGEGSRLTVL.

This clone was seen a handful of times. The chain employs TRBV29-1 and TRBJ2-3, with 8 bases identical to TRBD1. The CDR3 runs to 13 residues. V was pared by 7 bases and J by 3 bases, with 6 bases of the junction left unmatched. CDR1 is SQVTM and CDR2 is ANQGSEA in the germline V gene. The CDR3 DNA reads TGCAGCGCGCCCCAGGGGGCGACAGATACGCAGTATTTT. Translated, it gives CSAPQGATDTQYF.

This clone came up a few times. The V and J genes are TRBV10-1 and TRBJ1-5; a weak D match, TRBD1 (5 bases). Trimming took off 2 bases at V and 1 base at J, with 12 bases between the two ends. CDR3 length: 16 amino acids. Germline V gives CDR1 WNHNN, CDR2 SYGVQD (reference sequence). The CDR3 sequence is CASSEIRGRSNQPQHF. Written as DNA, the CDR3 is TGCGCCAGCAGTGAGATTCGGGGGAGGAGCAATCAGCCCCAGCATTTT.

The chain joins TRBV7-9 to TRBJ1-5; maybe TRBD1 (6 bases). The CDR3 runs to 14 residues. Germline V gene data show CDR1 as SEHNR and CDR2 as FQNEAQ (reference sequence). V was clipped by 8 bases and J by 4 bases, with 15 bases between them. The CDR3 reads CASGGITGNQPQHF. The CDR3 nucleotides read TGTGCCAGCGGCGGAATTACAGGGAATCAGCCCCAGCATTTT. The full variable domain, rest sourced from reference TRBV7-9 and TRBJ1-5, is DTGVSQNPRHKITKRGQNVTFRCDPISEHNRLYWYRQTLGQGPEFLTYFQNEAQLEKSRLLSDRFSAERPKGSFSTLEIQRTEQGDSAMYLCASGGITGNQPQHFGDGTRLSIL.

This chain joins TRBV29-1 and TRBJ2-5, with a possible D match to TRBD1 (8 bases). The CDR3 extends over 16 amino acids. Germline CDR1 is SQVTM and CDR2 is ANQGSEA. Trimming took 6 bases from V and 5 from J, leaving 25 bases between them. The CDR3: CSVAPNTGGESETQYF. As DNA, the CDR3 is TGCAGCGTCGCCCCCAACACAGGGGGGGAGTCGGAGACCCAGTACTTC.

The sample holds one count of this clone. The DNA for the CDR3 is TGCGCCAGCAGCTTGGAAATACTAGCGGGAGTTCATGAGCAGTTCTTC. This sequence encodes CASSLEILAGVHEQFF. V is TRBV5-1 and J is TRBJ2-1, with 11 bases aligning to TRBD2. The CDR3 spans 16 residues. Trimming took 0 bases from V and 8 from J; bases not matched to a gene: 7. CDR1 is SGHRS, CDR2 YFSETQ, per germline.

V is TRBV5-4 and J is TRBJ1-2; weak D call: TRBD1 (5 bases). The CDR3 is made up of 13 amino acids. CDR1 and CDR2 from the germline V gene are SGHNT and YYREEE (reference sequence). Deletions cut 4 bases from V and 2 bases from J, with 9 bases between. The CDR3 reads CASSVSGNYGYTF. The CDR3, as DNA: TGTGCCAGCAGCGTATCAGGGAACTATGGCTACACCTTC.

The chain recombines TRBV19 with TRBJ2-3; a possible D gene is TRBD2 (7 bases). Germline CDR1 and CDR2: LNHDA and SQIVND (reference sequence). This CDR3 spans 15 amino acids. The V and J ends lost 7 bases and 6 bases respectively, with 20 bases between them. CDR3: CASKGGLGQGDTQYF. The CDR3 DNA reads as TGTGCCAGTAAGGGAGGACTAGGGCAGGGGGATACGCAGTATTTT.

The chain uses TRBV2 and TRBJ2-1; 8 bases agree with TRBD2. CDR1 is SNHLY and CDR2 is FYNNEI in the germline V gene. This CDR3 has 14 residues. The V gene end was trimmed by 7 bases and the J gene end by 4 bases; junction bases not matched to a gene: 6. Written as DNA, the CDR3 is TGTGCCAGCATACGGCTAGCGGGTTACAATGAGCAGTTCTTC. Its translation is CASIRLAGYNEQFF.

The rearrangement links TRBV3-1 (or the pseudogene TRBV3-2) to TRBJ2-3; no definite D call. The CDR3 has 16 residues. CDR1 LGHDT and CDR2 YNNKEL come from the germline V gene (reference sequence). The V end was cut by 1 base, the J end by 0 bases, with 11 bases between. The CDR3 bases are TGTGCCAGCAGCCAAGGCCTCTTAACTAGCACAGATACGCAGTATTTT. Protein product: CASSQGLLTSTDTQYF.

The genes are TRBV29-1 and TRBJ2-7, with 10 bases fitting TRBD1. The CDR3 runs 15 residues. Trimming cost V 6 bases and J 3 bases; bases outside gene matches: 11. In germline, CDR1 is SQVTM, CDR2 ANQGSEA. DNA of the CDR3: TGCAGCGTCATACTCCGGGACAGGGGCGACTACGAGCAGTACTTC. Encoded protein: CSVILRDRGDYEQYF.

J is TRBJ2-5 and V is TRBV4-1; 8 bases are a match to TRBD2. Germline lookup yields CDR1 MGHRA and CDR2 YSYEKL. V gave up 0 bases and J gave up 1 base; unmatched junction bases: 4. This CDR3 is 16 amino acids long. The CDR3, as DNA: TGCGCCAGCAGCCAAGATCTAGCGGGCGTCCAAGAGACCCAGTACTTC. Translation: CASSQDLAGVQETQYF.

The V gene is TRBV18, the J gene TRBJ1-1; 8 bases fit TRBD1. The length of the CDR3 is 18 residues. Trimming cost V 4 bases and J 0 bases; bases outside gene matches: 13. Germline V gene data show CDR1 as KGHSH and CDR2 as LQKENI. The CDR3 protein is CASSLVTSTGGLNTEAFF. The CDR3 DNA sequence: TGTGCCAGCTCACTCGTAACGTCCACAGGGGGTTTGAACACTGAAGCTTTCTTT.

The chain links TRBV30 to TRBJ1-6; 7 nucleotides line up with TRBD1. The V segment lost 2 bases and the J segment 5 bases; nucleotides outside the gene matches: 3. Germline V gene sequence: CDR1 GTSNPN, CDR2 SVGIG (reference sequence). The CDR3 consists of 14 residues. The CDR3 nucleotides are TGTGCCTGGAGTTCCGGGACAGATAATTCACCCCTCCACTTT. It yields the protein CAWSSGTDNSPLHF. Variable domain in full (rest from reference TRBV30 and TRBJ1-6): SQTIHQWPATLVQPVGSPLSLECTVEGTSNPNLYWYRQAAGRGLQLLFYSVGIGQISSEVPQNLSASRPQDRQFILSSKKLLLSDSGFYLCAWSSGTDNSPLHFGNGTRLTVT.

The CDR3 bases are TGTGCCAGCAGCTTGTTGGGGACAGGGGGCACTGAAGCTTTCTTT. Protein sequence: CASSLLGTGGTEAFF. The chain combines TRBV5-6 with TRBJ1-1; 11 positions agree with TRBD1. The CDR3 sequence is 15 residues long. V gave up 1 base and J gave up 4 bases; unmatched junction bases: 3. In germline, CDR1 is SGHDT, CDR2 YYEEEE.

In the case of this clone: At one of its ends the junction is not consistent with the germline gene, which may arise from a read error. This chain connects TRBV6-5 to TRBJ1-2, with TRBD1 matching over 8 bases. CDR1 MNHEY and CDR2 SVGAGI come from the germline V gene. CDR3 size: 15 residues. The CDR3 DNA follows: TGTGCCAGCAGCCAAGCCCACAGGGGGGACTACGGCTACACCTTC. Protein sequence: CASSQAHRGDYGYTF.

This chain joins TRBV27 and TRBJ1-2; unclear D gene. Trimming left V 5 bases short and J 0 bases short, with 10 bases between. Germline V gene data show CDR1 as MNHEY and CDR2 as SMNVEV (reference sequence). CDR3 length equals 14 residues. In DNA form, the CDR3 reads TGTGCCAGCAGTAAACACATTTCTAACTATGGCTACACCTTC. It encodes CASSKHISNYGYTF.

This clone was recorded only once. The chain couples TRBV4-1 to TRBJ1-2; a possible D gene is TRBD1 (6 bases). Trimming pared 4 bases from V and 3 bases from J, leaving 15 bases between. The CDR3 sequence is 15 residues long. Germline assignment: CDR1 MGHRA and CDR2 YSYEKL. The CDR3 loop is CASSPIYRADYGYTF. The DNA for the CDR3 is TGCGCCAGCAGCCCGATCTACAGGGCTGACTATGGCTACACCTTC.